Below are 23 T cell receptor beta chains sequenced from a single sample in a study of blood T cell repertoires in COVID-19. Measured with immunoSEQ multiplex PCR; TCRdb has only the in-frame clones, and not every one. The sample yields 210,000 or so clones, roughly nine tenths seen once. The source material was peripheral blood. The receptors were sampled from a woman in her forties or fifties with acute or convalescent COVID-19.

The rearrangement uses TRBV18 and TRBJ1-1; D is unresolved. Trimming took off 2 bases at V and 4 bases at J, with 14 bases between the two ends. The CDR3 is 15 residues long. Germline-derived CDR1 and CDR2 are KGHSH and LQKENI. The CDR3 reads CASSPGHLVTTEAFF. The CDR3, as DNA: TGTGCCAGCTCACCAGGGCACTTAGTAACCACTGAAGCTTTCTTT.

The chain recombines TRBV7-9 with TRBJ2-7, with 9 bases identical to TRBD2. The CDR3 has 14 amino acids. CDR1 SEHNR and CDR2 FQNEAQ come from the germline V gene (reference sequence). The J segment lost 12 bases and the V segment lost 6 bases, leaving 15 bases of the junction unmatched. CDR3 in amino acids: CASRSNGAGGHPYF. The CDR3 DNA reads TGTGCCAGCAGATCCAATGGAGCGGGAGGACATCCGTACTTC.

The CDR3 reads CASSPGQGGSGANVLTF. CDR3 sequence (DNA): TGTGCCAGCTCACCCGGGCAGGGCGGGAGCGGGGCCAACGTCCTGACTTTC. The V gene is TRBV18, the J gene TRBJ2-6; 7 nucleotides agree with TRBD2. There are 17 residues in the CDR3. V dropped 3 bases and J dropped 4; count of bases not matched to a gene: 9. Germline V gives CDR1 KGHSH, CDR2 LQKENI.

V gene TRBV11-2 combines with J gene TRBJ2-7, with a possible D match to TRBD1 (5 bases). The germline CDR1 and CDR2 sequences are SGHAT and FQNNGV. The CDR3 extends over 15 amino acids. V lost 0 bases and J 3 bases, leaving 12 bases between the germline ends. CDR3 in amino acids: CASSLDWGRGYEQYF. The CDR3 coding sequence is TGTGCCAGCAGCTTAGATTGGGGAAGGGGCTACGAGCAGTACTTC.

The gene calls are TRBV5-4 and TRBJ1-4, with TRBD1 identical over 7 bases. Germline CDR1 SGHNT, CDR2 YYREEE (reference sequence). The CDR3 runs to 14 residues. V was pared by 4 bases and J by 8 bases, with 8 bases of the junction left unmatched. For the CDR3, the DNA is TGTGCCAGCAGCACCGGACAGGCTCCAGAAAAACTGTTTTTT. Translated, it gives CASSTGQAPEKLFF.

In this sample, this clone turned up a few times. The rearrangement links TRBV7-2 to TRBJ1-1, with D maybe TRBD1 (6 bases). V was clipped by 5 bases and J by 7 bases, with 14 bases between them. The CDR3 runs to 13 residues. The germline V gene encodes CDR1 SGHTA and CDR2 FQGNSA. CDR3 sequence: CASSRDTLNEAFF. In DNA, the CDR3 is TGTGCCAGCAGCCGGGACACCCTAAATGAAGCTTTCTTT.

The CDR3 is CASSLIRSEKLFF. The CDR3 DNA is TGTGCCAGCAGCTTAATCCGGAGTGAAAAACTGTTTTTT. This chain connects TRBV7-9 to TRBJ1-4; D not certain. The CDR3 runs 13 residues. Looked up from germline, CDR1 is SEHNR and CDR2 is FQNEAQ (reference sequence). With 2 bases removed from V and 7 bases from J, the gap between germline ends came to 8 bases.

In DNA form, the CDR3 reads TGTGCCAGTAGTATAGGCGGTTCCGGCGAGCAGTACTTC. Translation gives CASSIGGSGEQYF. V gene TRBV19 combines with J gene TRBJ2-7; D is uncertain. The CDR3 is 13 residues long. The germline CDR1 and CDR2 sequences are LNHDA and SQIVND (reference sequence). The V end was cut by 1 base, the J end by 6 bases, with 10 bases between. Drawing the rest from reference TRBV19 and TRBJ2-7, the complete variable domain is DGGITQSPKYLFRKEGQNVTLSCEQNLNHDAMYWYRQDPGQGLRLIYYSQIVNDFQKGDIAEGYSVSREKKESFPLTVTSAQKNPTAFYLCASSIGGSGEQYFGPGTRLTVT.

This CDR3 is CASRRGRGQETQYF. CDR3 coding DNA: TGTGCCAGCAGACGCGGCCGTGGGCAAGAGACCCAGTACTTC. This rearrangement joins TRBV11-3 to TRBJ2-5; the D is unclear. Germline assignment: CDR1 SGHNT and CDR2 YENEEA. Trimming removed 6 bases from V and 2 bases from J, with 13 bases in between. The CDR3 consists of 14 residues.

The chain couples TRBV7-2 to TRBJ1-3; a possible D gene is TRBD1 (6 bases). The V gene lost 2 bases and the J gene lost 4 bases, with 12 bases spanning the gap. The germline CDR1 and CDR2 sequences are SGHTA and FQGNSA. The CDR3 extends over 15 amino acids. The CDR3: CASSLYQGLGNTIYF. The CDR3 coding sequence is TGTGCCAGCAGCTTATATCAGGGGCTGGGAAACACCATATATTTT.

This clone has a handful of counts. The chain uses TRBV7-9 and TRBJ1-3; TRBD1 agrees at 8 bases. V gave up 5 bases and J gave up 1 base; unmatched junction bases: 7. The CDR3 contains 16 residues. The V gene's germline CDR1 is SEHNR and CDR2 FQNEAQ (reference sequence). The DNA of the CDR3 is TGTGCCAGCAGCCCACGGGACAGGCATTCTGGAAACACCATATATTTT. It translates to CASSPRDRHSGNTIYF.

CDR3 nucleotide sequence: TGCAGCGTTGCCCACTCTACTAGCACAGATACGCAGTATTTT. Amino acids: CSVAHSTSTDTQYF. This chain links TRBV29-1 with TRBJ2-3; D not certain. The CDR3 contains 14 residues. Germline CDR1 reads SQVTM; CDR2 reads ANQGSEA. Trimming removed 4 bases at V and 0 bases at J, with 11 bases between.

This clone was detected once. The chain carries TRBV6-6 and TRBJ2-7; 9 bases agree with TRBD2. The CDR3 is 15 residues long. With V trimmed by 8 bases and J by 3 bases, 11 bases remained unmatched. Looked up from germline, CDR1 is MNHNY and CDR2 is SVGAGI (reference sequence). The CDR3 sequence: CASGDLGTSFYEQYF. CDR3 nucleotide sequence: TGTGCCAGCGGGGATTTGGGGACTAGCTTCTACGAGCAGTACTTC.

This chain links TRBV5-4 with TRBJ2-1; 10 bases match TRBD1. This CDR3 is 15 amino acids long. J was trimmed by 8 bases and V by 0 bases; bases with no gene match: 5. The V gene's germline CDR1 is SGHNT and CDR2 YYREEE (reference sequence). The CDR3 reads CASSLVPGQGHEQFF. DNA for the CDR3: TGTGCCAGCAGCTTGGTTCCGGGACAGGGGCATGAGCAGTTCTTC. Looking up the rest from reference TRBV5-4 and TRBJ2-1 gives the full variable domain: ETGVTQSPTHLIKTRGQQVTLRCSSQSGHNTVSWYQQALGQGPQFIFQYYREEENGRGNFPPRFSGLQFPNYSSELNVNALELDDSALYLCASSLVPGQGHEQFFGPGTRLTVL.

The DNA for the CDR3 is TGCAGCTTTACAGGGGGCGCGAACACCGGGGAGCTGTTTTTT. This gives the protein CSFTGGANTGELFF. The V gene is TRBV29-1, the J gene TRBJ2-2, with 9 bases lining up with TRBD1. The CDR3 spans 14 residues. J lost 0 bases, V lost 8 bases, and 4 bases had no gene match. The germline V gene encodes CDR1 SQVTM and CDR2 ANQGSEA.

The V call is TRBV5-6, the J call TRBJ2-5; 7 bases align to TRBD1. The CDR3 is made up of 13 amino acids. The germline gives CDR1 SGHDT, CDR2 YYEEEE. V dropped 0 bases and J dropped 7; count of bases not matched to a gene: 3. The DNA of the CDR3 is TGTGCCAGCAGCTTGGGGGCAGGGGGGACCCAGTACTTC. Translated: CASSLGAGGTQYF.

The V gene is TRBV2, the J gene TRBJ2-3, with 7 bases identical to TRBD1. This CDR3 contains 15 residues. Germline-derived CDR1 and CDR2 are SNHLY and FYNNEI. Trimming cost V 4 bases and J 6 bases; bases outside gene matches: 10. CDR3: CASSVRDRVEDTQYF. The CDR3 region has the DNA TGTGCCAGCAGTGTCCGAGACAGGGTGGAGGATACGCAGTATTTT. Drawing the rest from reference TRBV2 and TRBJ2-3, the complete variable domain is EPEVTQTPSHQVTQMGQEVILRCVPISNHLYFYWYRQILGQKVEFLVSFYNNEISEKSEIFDDQFSVERPDGSNFTLKIRSTKLEDSAMYFCASSVRDRVEDTQYFGPGTRLTVL.

The gene calls are TRBV11-2 and TRBJ2-2, with TRBD1 identical over 10 bases. Germline lookup yields CDR1 SGHAT and CDR2 FQNNGV. CDR3 length: 15 amino acids. Trimming at V came to 4 bases and at J to 6 bases, leaving 5 bases not matched to a gene. The CDR3 bases are TGTGCCAGCAGCTCGGGACAGGGGAAGTCCGGGGAGCTGTTTTTT. This encodes CASSSGQGKSGELFF.

The chain carries TRBV5-4 and TRBJ2-1, with D possibly matching TRBD2 (5 bases). Germline loops: CDR1 SGHNT, CDR2 YYREEE (reference sequence). The CDR3 contains 14 residues. V shed 4 bases and J shed 6 bases, with 14 bases lying between them. The CDR3 DNA follows: TGTGCCAGCAGCGTCGACTACGGCCCCAATGAGCAGTTCTTC. Protein product: CASSVDYGPNEQFF.

The rearrangement uses TRBV6-5 and TRBJ1-2, with 10 bases identical to TRBD1. Germline-derived CDR1 and CDR2 are MNHEY and SVGAGI. Trimming cost V 1 base and J 6 bases; bases outside gene matches: 5. The CDR3 runs 15 residues. This CDR3 reads CASSYLPGQGNGYTF. DNA for the CDR3: TGTGCCAGCAGTTACTTGCCGGGACAGGGGAATGGCTACACCTTC.

CDR3: CASSVGDSGATDTQYF. The CDR3 bases are TGTGCCAGCAGCGTAGGGGATAGCGGGGCCACAGATACGCAGTATTTT. This rearrangement joins TRBV9 to TRBJ2-3; 8 bases agree with TRBD2. Per the germline V gene, CDR1 is SGDLS and CDR2 is YYNGEE. This CDR3 comprises 16 residues. The junction had 5 bases not matched to a gene; V was cut back by 0 bases and J by 2 bases.

The gene calls are TRBV7-3 and TRBJ1-5; weak D call: TRBD1 (5 bases). Looked up from germline, CDR1 is SGHTA and CDR2 is FQGTGA. Trimming took 3 bases from V and 5 from J, leaving 23 bases between them. The CDR3 runs 18 residues. Here the CDR3 DNA reads TGTGCCAGCAGCTTCGTGGCTGACAAAAAGGGGTTGGATCAGCCCCAGCATTTT. This sequence encodes CASSFVADKKGLDQPQHF.

The J gene is TRBJ1-1, the V gene TRBV9; no reliable D call. The CDR3 is 13 residues long. Germline-derived CDR1 and CDR2 are SGDLS and YYNGEE. V lost 0 bases and J lost 6, with 9 bases in between. The CDR3 DNA reads TGTGCCAGCAGCGTAGCGGGGATGGCTGAAGCTTTCTTT. It specifies CASSVAGMAEAFF.